These 32 T cell receptor beta chains were sequenced from one sample in a study of blood T cell repertoires in COVID-19. The method was immunoSEQ multiplex PCR; TCRdb's version includes in-frame clones alone and lacks a portion of them. The sample shows 100,000 or so clones, approximately 90% of them seen only once. Sequences were obtained from peripheral blood. The origin of the receptors is a middle-aged man with active COVID-19.

This rearrangement joins TRBV4-2 to TRBJ2-6; TRBD1 matches 8 bases. The CDR3 is made up of 17 amino acids. The V gene end was trimmed by 1 base and the J gene end by 0 bases; junction bases not matched to a gene: 2. Germline CDR1 LGHNA, CDR2 YNFKEQ. CDR3 nucleotide sequence: TGTGCCAGCAGCCAAGGACAGGGGATCTCTGGGGCCAACGTCCTGACTTTC. This codes for CASSQGQGISGANVLTF.

The V and J genes are TRBV3-1 (or the pseudogene TRBV3-2) and TRBJ1-3; no definite D call. Germline values: CDR1 LGHDT, CDR2 YNNKEL (reference sequence). This CDR3 has 15 residues. Trimming took 3 bases from V and 5 from J, leaving 14 bases between them. The CDR3 DNA follows: TGTGCCAGCAGCCAGGGCCAACTGGTAAGAAACACCATATATTTT. This encodes CASSQGQLVRNTIYF.

This clone turned up a few times. The V gene is TRBV25-1, the J gene TRBJ1-2; a weak D match, TRBD1 (5 bases). The germline gives CDR1 MGHDK, CDR2 SYGVNS. Trimming shortened V by 8 bases and J by 4 bases, and 11 bases separated the two germline ends. This CDR3 region has 12 residues. The CDR3 nucleotides read TGTGCCAGCGCGGGGGTGAGCTATGGCTACACCTTC. It is translated as CASAGVSYGYTF.

This clone occurred once. The V call is TRBV27, the J call TRBJ1-6; 7 bases match TRBD1. Trimming took 5 bases from V and 10 from J; bases not matched to a gene: 8. Per the germline V gene, CDR1 is MNHEY and CDR2 is SMNVEV (reference sequence). This CDR3 has 14 residues. As DNA, the CDR3 is TGTGCCAGCAGTGACAGGGCCGGATACTCACCCCTCCACTTT. It translates to CASSDRAGYSPLHF.

V is TRBV11-3 and J is TRBJ1-4, with TRBD1 as a possible D gene (5 bases). This CDR3 is built from 15 residues. Germline loops: CDR1 SGHNT, CDR2 YENEEA. Deletions cut 2 bases from V and 7 bases from J, with 14 bases between. CDR3 protein: CASSLIRGLGEKLFF. The CDR3 coding sequence is TGTGCCAGCAGCTTAATTAGGGGCCTAGGTGAAAAACTGTTTTTT.

The chain joins TRBV20-1 to TRBJ2-5, with D possibly being TRBD2 (6 bases). V lost 3 bases to trimming and J lost 5 bases, with 16 bases between them. This CDR3 comprises 14 residues. Germline values: CDR1 DFQATT, CDR2 SNEGSKA (reference sequence). This chain's CDR3 is CSASGEAGRETQYF. The DNA of the CDR3 is TGCAGTGCTAGTGGAGAGGCGGGGAGGGAGACCCAGTACTTC.

The rearrangement links TRBV25-1 to TRBJ2-3; TRBD2 matches at 7 bases. CDR1 and CDR2 (germline): MGHDK, SYGVNS. The length of the CDR3 is 16 residues. V gave up 11 bases and J gave up 0 bases; unmatched junction bases: 14. CDR3 in amino acids: CAGREGNSSSTDTQYF. The CDR3 DNA is TGTGCCGGAAGGGAGGGGAATTCCTCTAGCACAGATACGCAGTATTTT.

The chain carries TRBV2 and TRBJ2-3; D remains unclear. The CDR3 length is 13 residues. The germline V gene encodes CDR1 SNHLY and CDR2 FYNNEI. Trimming cost V 7 bases and J 2 bases, with 10 bases left between them. The CDR3 reads CASTADFTDTQYF. As DNA, the CDR3 is TGTGCCAGCACGGCGGATTTCACAGATACGCAGTATTTT.

CDR3 sequence (DNA): TGTGCCGTCACGGTGTCCTACAATGAGCAGTTCTTC. Translation gives CAVTVSYNEQFF. V is TRBV12-3 or TRBV12-4 and J is TRBJ2-1; no clear D. CDR3 size: 12 residues. The germline V and J ends were trimmed by 11 bases and 1 base, with 9 bases remaining between them.

The rearrangement joins TRBV18 to TRBJ2-1, with 10 bases matching TRBD1. The CDR3 covers 16 residues. V trimming: 6 bases; J trimming: 1 base; junction bases outside the gene matches: 6. Germline V gene sequence: CDR1 KGHSH, CDR2 LQKENI. The CDR3 here is CASSYSGQGSYNEQFF. CDR3 in DNA: TGTGCCAGCTCGTACTCGGGACAGGGGTCCTACAATGAGCAGTTCTTC.

This chain joins TRBV7-2 and TRBJ2-5, with TRBD2 matching over 14 bases. The CDR3 is 17 amino acids. Trimming cost V 3 bases and J 5 bases; bases outside gene matches: 8. Per germline, CDR1 SGHTA and CDR2 FQGNSA. The CDR3: CASSLIRTSGGSETQYF. In DNA form, the CDR3 reads TGTGCCAGCAGCTTGATAAGGACTAGCGGGGGGAGCGAGACCCAGTACTTC.

The V call is TRBV7-3, the J call TRBJ2-2, with D perhaps matching TRBD1 (6 bases). Germline CDR1 is SGHTA and CDR2 is FQGTGA. The CDR3 covers 14 residues. The V gene lost 8 bases and the J gene lost 0 bases, with 10 bases spanning the gap. The CDR3 spells CASRRQANTGELFF. In DNA form, the CDR3 reads TGTGCCAGCCGACGACAGGCGAACACCGGGGAGCTGTTTTTT. The entire variable domain, with the rest obtained from reference TRBV7-3 and TRBJ2-2, is as follows: GAGVSQTPSNKVTEKGKYVELRCDPISGHTALYWYRQSLGQGPEFLIYFQGTGAADDSGLPNDRFFAVRPEGSVSTLKIQRTERGDSAVYLCASRRQANTGELFFGEGSRLTVL.

The chain carries TRBV7-9 and TRBJ2-7, with TRBD1 identical over 11 bases. The CDR3 consists of 15 residues. Looked up from germline, CDR1 is SEHNR and CDR2 is FQNEAQ (reference sequence). Trimming at V came to 8 bases and at J to 3 bases, leaving 9 bases not matched to a gene. The CDR3 nucleotides are TGTGCCAGCCGAGAACGGACAGGGGGCAACTACGAGCAGTACTTC. This encodes CASRERTGGNYEQYF.

This clone was seen a few times. V and J are TRBV4-1 and TRBJ2-1, with TRBD2 identical over 8 bases. V trimming: 4 bases; J trimming: 10 bases; junction bases outside the gene matches: 18. Looked up from germline, CDR1 is MGHRA and CDR2 is YSYEKL. The CDR3 totals 17 residues. The CDR3: CASSLNTAGALLREQFF. In nucleotides, the CDR3 is TGCGCCAGCAGCCTAAACACAGCGGGGGCCCTTTTACGCGAGCAGTTCTTC.

This clone was picked up a small number of times. V gene TRBV6-5 combines with J gene TRBJ1-3; no firm D call. Per the germline V gene, CDR1 is MNHEY and CDR2 is SVGAGI. The CDR3 spans 15 residues. V was clipped by 6 bases and J by 3 bases, with 15 bases between them. The CDR3 loop reads CASRSREANGNTIYF. CDR3 nucleotides: TGTGCCAGCAGGTCCCGGGAGGCCAATGGAAACACCATATATTTT.

This clone was recorded only once. J is TRBJ2-5 and V is TRBV7-2, with 8 bases fitting TRBD2. Trimming at V came to 5 bases and at J to 4 bases, leaving 9 bases not matched to a gene. The CDR3 is made up of 15 amino acids. Germline values: CDR1 SGHTA, CDR2 FQGNSA. The CDR3, as DNA: TGTGCCAGCAGCCCCGGGGGGGCGTTGAGAGAGACCCAGTACTTC. It codes for CASSPGGALRETQYF.

This chain uses TRBV11-3 with TRBJ2-3, with TRBD2 identical over 8 bases. Germline V gene sequence: CDR1 SGHNT, CDR2 YENEEA. The CDR3 extends over 15 amino acids. Germline trimming cut 0 bases from V and 6 bases from J; bases unmatched to any gene: 5. The CDR3 DNA reads as TGTGCCAGCAGCTTAGACGGGGGGGATGGGGATACGCAGTATTTT. As protein: CASSLDGGDGDTQYF.

Only one count was recorded for this clone. The V and J genes are TRBV27 and TRBJ1-6, with 7 bases fitting TRBD1. The V gene end was trimmed by 6 bases and the J gene end by 9 bases; junction bases not matched to a gene: 5. Germline-derived CDR1 and CDR2 are MNHEY and SMNVEV (reference sequence). The CDR3 spans 13 residues. This CDR3 is CASRTGIASPLHF. The CDR3 DNA sequence: TGTGCCAGCAGGACAGGGATAGCTTCACCCCTCCACTTT.

The chain joins TRBV11-2 to TRBJ2-3, with 12 bases identical to TRBD2. V gave up 5 bases and J gave up 5 bases; unmatched junction bases: 8. Germline lookup yields CDR1 SGHAT and CDR2 FQNNGV. The CDR3 has 16 residues. The chain's CDR3 is CASSTRLAGAKDTQYF. DNA of the CDR3: TGTGCCAGCAGCACCCGACTAGCGGGGGCGAAAGATACGCAGTATTTT.

In its sample, this clone was seen a few times. CDR3 protein: CASSQDISGHSNSPLHF. CDR3 sequence (DNA): TGCGCCAGCAGCCAGGATATTTCGGGACATAGCAATTCACCCCTCCACTTT. This chain joins TRBV4-1 and TRBJ1-6; tentative D call: TRBD1 (6 bases). CDR3 size: 17 residues. V lost 3 bases, J lost 7 bases, and 19 bases lay in between. From germline, CDR1 is MGHRA and CDR2 YSYEKL.

The rearrangement links TRBV11-2 to TRBJ1-2; D remains ambiguous. The germline V and J ends were trimmed by 0 bases and 8 bases, with 4 bases remaining between them. Germline V gene lookup returns CDR1 SGHAT and CDR2 FQNNGV. This CDR3 has 11 residues. In DNA form, the CDR3 reads TGTGCCAGCAGCTTAGACAGGGGCTACACCTTC. Amino acids: CASSLDRGYTF.

The chain uses TRBV18 and TRBJ1-1; no reliable D call. Trimming took off 2 bases at V and 4 bases at J, with 11 bases between the two ends. This CDR3 comprises 14 residues. The germline V gene encodes CDR1 KGHSH and CDR2 LQKENI. The CDR3 sequence: CASSPNSQSTEAFF. The CDR3 nucleotides are TGTGCCAGCTCACCAAATTCCCAATCCACTGAAGCTTTCTTT.

This chain connects TRBV27 to TRBJ2-7, with TRBD2 identical over 7 bases. Germline CDR1 MNHEY, CDR2 SMNVEV (reference sequence). This CDR3 spans 16 amino acids. V lost 3 bases and J lost 3; bases outside the gene matches: 11. The CDR3 nucleotides read TGTGCCAGCAGTTTCCGCCTCGGCGGGGGTAACTACGAGCAGTACTTC. This gives the protein CASSFRLGGGNYEQYF.

V and J are TRBV10-3 and TRBJ1-2; the match to TRBD1 covers 8 bases. This CDR3 is built from 13 residues. CDR1 is ENHRY, CDR2 SYGVKD, per germline. After removal of 9 bases from V and 1 base from J, the junction contained 4 bases not matched to a gene. CDR3 sequence (DNA): TGTGCCATAGGGACAGGCGATAACTATGGCTACACCTTC. It is translated as CAIGTGDNYGYTF.

In nucleotides, the CDR3 is TGTGCCATCAGGGACAGCATGAACACTGAAGCTTTCTTT. Its protein is CAIRDSMNTEAFF. This chain links TRBV10-3 with TRBJ1-1, with a weak D call TRBD1 (6 bases). With 6 bases removed from V and 0 bases from J, the gap between germline ends came to 8 bases. This CDR3 spans 13 amino acids. Germline V lookup: CDR1 ENHRY, CDR2 SYGVKD.

This sequence joins TRBV19 and TRBJ2-3; a weak D match, TRBD2 (5 bases). Trimming left V 3 bases short and J 3 bases short, with 10 bases between. Germline lookup yields CDR1 LNHDA and CDR2 SQIVND (reference sequence). The CDR3 is 14 residues long. CDR3 nucleotides: TGTGCCAGTAGTATTGGCCCGGGAACAGATACGCAGTATTTT. Its translation: CASSIGPGTDTQYF.

The V call is TRBV3-1 (or the pseudogene TRBV3-2), the J call TRBJ1-1; weak D call: TRBD1 (6 bases). This CDR3 spans 14 amino acids. V lost 1 base to trimming and J lost 5 bases, with 11 bases between them. Germline CDR1 is LGHDT and CDR2 is YNNKEL (reference sequence). CDR3 nucleotides: TGTGCCAGCAGCCAAGTCGAGGGGGATACTGAAGCTTTCTTT. Amino acid sequence: CASSQVEGDTEAFF.

The chain recombines TRBV5-6 with TRBJ1-6; D not resolved. The germline V and J ends were trimmed by 3 bases and 4 bases, with 11 bases remaining between them. Germline V lookup: CDR1 SGHDT, CDR2 YYEEEE. This CDR3 contains 15 residues. DNA of the CDR3: TGTGCCAGCAGCTGGAGTCACTCATATAATTCACCCCTCCACTTT. This gives the protein CASSWSHSYNSPLHF.

V and J are TRBV25-1 and TRBJ2-3, with 8 positions matching TRBD1. J lost 6 bases, V lost 7 bases, and 9 bases had no gene match. The CDR3 is made up of 14 amino acids. Germline V gene data show CDR1 as MGHDK and CDR2 as SYGVNS. In nucleotides, the CDR3 is TGTGCCAGCAAGGGACAGGATTACACGGATACGCAGTATTTT. As protein: CASKGQDYTDTQYF.

Only one count was recorded for this clone. This chain uses TRBV4-2 with TRBJ2-2; D is uncertain. The CDR3 length is 14 residues. Trimming stripped 0 bases from V and 6 bases from J, with 8 bases between. Germline V lookup: CDR1 LGHNA, CDR2 YNFKEQ. The CDR3 spells CASSQERQPGELFF. DNA of the CDR3: TGTGCCAGCAGCCAAGAGAGGCAGCCCGGGGAGCTGTTTTTT.

V gene TRBV6-5 combines with J gene TRBJ1-1; D call uncertain. Germline V gene lookup returns CDR1 MNHEY and CDR2 SVGAGI. The CDR3 has 11 amino acids. Trimming removed 7 bases at V and 0 bases at J, with 3 bases between. The CDR3 is CASILNTEAFF. The CDR3 region has the DNA TGTGCCAGCATCTTGAACACTGAAGCTTTCTTT.

The chain is built from TRBV5-1 and TRBJ2-5, with 8 bases lining up with TRBD1. Germline-derived CDR1 and CDR2 are SGHRS and YFSETQ. J was trimmed by 4 bases and V by 4 bases; bases with no gene match: 9. This CDR3 comprises 15 residues. CDR3 bases: TGCGCCAGCAGCCAAAGTATCACAGGGGGAGAGACCCAGTACTTC. Its translation is CASSQSITGGETQYF.